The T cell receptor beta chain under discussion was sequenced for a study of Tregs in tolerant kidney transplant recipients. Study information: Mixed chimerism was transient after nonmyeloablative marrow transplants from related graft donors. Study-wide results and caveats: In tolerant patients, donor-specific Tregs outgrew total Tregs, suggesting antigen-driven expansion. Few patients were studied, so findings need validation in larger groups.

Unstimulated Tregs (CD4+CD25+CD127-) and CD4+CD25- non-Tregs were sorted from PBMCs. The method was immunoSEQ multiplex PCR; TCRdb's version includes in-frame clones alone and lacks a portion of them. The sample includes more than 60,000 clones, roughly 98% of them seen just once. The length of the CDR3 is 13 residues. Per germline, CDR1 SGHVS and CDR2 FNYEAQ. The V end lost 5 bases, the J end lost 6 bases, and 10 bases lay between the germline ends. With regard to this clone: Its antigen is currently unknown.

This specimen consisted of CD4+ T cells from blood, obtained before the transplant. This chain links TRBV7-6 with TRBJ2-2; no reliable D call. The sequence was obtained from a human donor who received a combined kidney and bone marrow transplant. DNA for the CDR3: TGTGCCAGCAGCCGTATAACTTCCGGGGAGCTGTTTTTT. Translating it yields CASSRITSGELFF.